This TCR beta chain is drawn from a study of T cells expressing NK-cell markers. Using the 5' RACE reads, TCRdb records one entry per CDR3 protein without DNA. Recorded here are under 600,000 distinct CDR3 sequences; the top ten clones represent about 1.5%. The CDR3 loop spans 15 amino acids. The specimen was blood T cells: a sorted CD56 or NKG2C T cell subset, CD4+ or CD8+ T cells, or bulk PBMC T cells (not recorded which). This sequence originates from a woman aged 50 to 65 in good health. V usage is TRBV12-3 or TRBV12-4 and J usage is TRBJ2-5; TCRdb selects TRBD1, and the lack of DNA leaves this call unchecked. CDR3 sequence reads: CASSLTGTGDGTQYF.